This TCR beta chain is drawn from a study of blood T cells in healthy people across ages. This clonotype was seen a handful of times. Its antigen is unknown. Findings and caveats of the study: Age advanced and TCR beta diversity per million T cells fell, roughly linearly.

For the second PCR, which ran for roughly 6 to 11 cycles, a sample-barcoded 5' primer and a J-beta primer mix were used. All cDNA molecules were each tagged by a template-switch adaptor with 12 random nucleotides. From the 5' RACE reads, TCRdb called clonotypes with MiXCR, one entry per CDR3 protein. Here the sample spans some 1.4 million distinct CDR3 sequences, 42% being singletons. The CDR3 has 13 amino acids. The V end lost 6 bases, the J end lost 6 bases, and 14 bases lay between the germline ends. The chain recombines TRBV12-3 or TRBV12-4 with TRBJ2-5, with D perhaps matching TRBD1 or TRBD2 (5 bases each). This sequence originates from a woman under 30 in good health. Sequencing used blood. CDR3 sequence (DNA): TGTGCCAGCAGCTGGGGGTTGTGGCAGACCCAGTACTTC. This translates into CASSWGLWQTQYF.